This TCR beta chain was identified in a study of blood T cells in healthy people across ages. From germline, CDR1 is MNHEY and CDR2 SMNVEV (reference sequence). The CDR3 extends over 14 amino acids. J gave up 1 base and V 8 bases, and 2 bases lay outside the gene matches. Primed by a sample-barcoded 5' primer and a J-beta primer mix, a second PCR proceeded for 7 to 11 cycles. From the 5' RACE reads, TCRdb called clonotypes with MiXCR, one entry per CDR3 protein. The sample shows 650,000 to 700,000 distinct CDR3 sequences, 45% to 60% of them seen only once. This chain connects TRBV27 to TRBJ2-5; 12 bases match TRBD2. This TCR came from an elderly woman in good health. Sequenced sample: blood. CDR3 protein: CASRLAGVQETQYF. The CDR3 DNA follows: TGTGCCAGCCGACTAGCGGGGGTCCAAGAGACCCAGTACTTC.